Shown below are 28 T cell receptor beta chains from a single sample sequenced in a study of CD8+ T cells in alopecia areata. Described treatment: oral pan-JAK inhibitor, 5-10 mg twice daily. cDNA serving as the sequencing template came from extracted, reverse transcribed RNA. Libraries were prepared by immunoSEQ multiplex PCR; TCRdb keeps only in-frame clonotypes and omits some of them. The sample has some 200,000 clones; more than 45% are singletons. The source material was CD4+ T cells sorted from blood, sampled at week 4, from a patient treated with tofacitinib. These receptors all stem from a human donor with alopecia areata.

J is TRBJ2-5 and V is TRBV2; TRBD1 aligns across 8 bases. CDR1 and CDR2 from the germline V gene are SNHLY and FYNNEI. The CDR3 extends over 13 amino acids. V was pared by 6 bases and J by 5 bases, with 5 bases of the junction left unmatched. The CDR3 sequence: CASRVGQGETQYF. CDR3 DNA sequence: TGTGCCAGCAGGGTTGGACAGGGCGAGACCCAGTACTTC.

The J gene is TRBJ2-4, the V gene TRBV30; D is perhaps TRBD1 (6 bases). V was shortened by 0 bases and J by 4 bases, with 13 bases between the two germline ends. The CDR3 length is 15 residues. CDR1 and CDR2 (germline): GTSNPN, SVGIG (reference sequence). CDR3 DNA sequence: TGTGCCTGGAGTGTACTGGACAGCCCAAAAAACATTCAGTACTTC. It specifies CAWSVLDSPKNIQYF.

CDR3 nucleotides: TGCGCCAGCAGCTTGGACCCTGGACAGCCCCAGCATTTT. Translating it yields CASSLDPGQPQHF. The J gene is TRBJ1-5, the V gene TRBV5-1; D ambiguous. V was clipped by 0 bases and J by 7 bases, with 8 bases between them. The CDR3 is made up of 13 amino acids. The germline gives CDR1 SGHRS, CDR2 YFSETQ.

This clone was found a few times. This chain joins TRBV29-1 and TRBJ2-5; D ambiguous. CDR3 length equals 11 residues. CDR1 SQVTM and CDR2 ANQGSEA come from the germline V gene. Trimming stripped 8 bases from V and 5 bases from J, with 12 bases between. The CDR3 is CSYTVAETQYF. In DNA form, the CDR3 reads TGCAGCTACACTGTGGCTGAGACCCAGTACTTC.

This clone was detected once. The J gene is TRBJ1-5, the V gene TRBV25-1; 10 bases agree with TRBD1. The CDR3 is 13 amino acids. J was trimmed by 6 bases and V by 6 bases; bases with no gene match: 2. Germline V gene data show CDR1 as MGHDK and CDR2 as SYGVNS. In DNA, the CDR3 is TGTGCCAGCAGCGGGACAGGGGCTCAGCCCCAGCATTTT. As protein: CASSGTGAQPQHF.

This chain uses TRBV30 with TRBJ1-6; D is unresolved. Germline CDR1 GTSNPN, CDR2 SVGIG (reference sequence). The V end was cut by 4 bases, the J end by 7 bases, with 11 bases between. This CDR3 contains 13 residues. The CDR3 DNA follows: TGTGCCTGGACGGGAAACGGAAATTCACCCCTCCACTTT. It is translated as CAWTGNGNSPLHF.

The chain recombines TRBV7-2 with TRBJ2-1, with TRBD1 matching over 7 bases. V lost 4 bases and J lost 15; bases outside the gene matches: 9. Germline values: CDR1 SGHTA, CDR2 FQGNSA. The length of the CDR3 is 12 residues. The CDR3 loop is CASSSNRDSRFF. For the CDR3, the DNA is TGTGCCAGCAGCTCTAACCGGGACAGTCGGTTCTTC.

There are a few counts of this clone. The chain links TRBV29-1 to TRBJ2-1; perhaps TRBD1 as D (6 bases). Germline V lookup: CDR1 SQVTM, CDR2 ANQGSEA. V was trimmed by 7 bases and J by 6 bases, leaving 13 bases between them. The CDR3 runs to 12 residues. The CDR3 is CSGRGFVNEQFF. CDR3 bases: TGCAGCGGAAGGGGGTTTGTCAATGAGCAGTTCTTC.

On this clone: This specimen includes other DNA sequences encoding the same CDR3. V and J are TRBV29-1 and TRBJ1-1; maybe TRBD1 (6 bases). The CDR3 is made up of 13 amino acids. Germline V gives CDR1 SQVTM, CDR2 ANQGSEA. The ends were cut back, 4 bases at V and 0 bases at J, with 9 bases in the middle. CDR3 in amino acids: CSVAGVMNTEAFF. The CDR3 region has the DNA TGCAGCGTTGCAGGGGTCATGAACACTGAAGCTTTCTTT.

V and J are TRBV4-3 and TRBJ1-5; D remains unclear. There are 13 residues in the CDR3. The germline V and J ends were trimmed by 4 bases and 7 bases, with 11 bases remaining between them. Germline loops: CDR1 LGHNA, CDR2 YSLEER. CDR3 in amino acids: CASSRVVGQPQHF. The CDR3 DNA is TGCGCCAGCAGCCGGGTGGTCGGACAGCCCCAGCATTTT.

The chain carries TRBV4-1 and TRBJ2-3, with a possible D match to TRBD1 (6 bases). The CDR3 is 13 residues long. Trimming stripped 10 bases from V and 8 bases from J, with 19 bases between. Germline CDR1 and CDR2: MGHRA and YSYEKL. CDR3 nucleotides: TGCGCCACCAAAGGGACATCCGTAGGTACGCAGTATTTT. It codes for CATKGTSVGTQYF.

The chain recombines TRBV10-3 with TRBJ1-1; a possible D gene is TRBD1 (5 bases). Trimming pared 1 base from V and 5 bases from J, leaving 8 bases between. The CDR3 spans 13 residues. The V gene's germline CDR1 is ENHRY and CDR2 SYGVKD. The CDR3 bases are TGTGCCATCAGTGAGTTGGGGGGGACTGAAGCTTTCTTT. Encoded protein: CAISELGGTEAFF.

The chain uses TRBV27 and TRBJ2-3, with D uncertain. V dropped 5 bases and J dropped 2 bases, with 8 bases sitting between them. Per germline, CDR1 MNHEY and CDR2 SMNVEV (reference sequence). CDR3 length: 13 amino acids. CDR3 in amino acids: CASSRLITDTQYF. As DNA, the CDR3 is TGTGCCAGCAGTCGCCTGATCACAGATACGCAGTATTTT.

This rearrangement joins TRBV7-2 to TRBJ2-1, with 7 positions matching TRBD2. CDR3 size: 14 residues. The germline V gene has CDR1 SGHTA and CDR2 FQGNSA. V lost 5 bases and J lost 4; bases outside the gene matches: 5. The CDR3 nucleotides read TGTGCCAGCAGCGTTGAGCGGGGATACAATGAGCAGTTCTTC. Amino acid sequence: CASSVERGYNEQFF.

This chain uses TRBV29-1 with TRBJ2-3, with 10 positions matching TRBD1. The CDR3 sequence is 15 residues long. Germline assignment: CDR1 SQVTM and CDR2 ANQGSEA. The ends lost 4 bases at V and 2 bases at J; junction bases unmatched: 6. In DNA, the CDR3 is TGCAGCGTTGGATTGGGACAGGGGTACACAGATACGCAGTATTTT. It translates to CSVGLGQGYTDTQYF.

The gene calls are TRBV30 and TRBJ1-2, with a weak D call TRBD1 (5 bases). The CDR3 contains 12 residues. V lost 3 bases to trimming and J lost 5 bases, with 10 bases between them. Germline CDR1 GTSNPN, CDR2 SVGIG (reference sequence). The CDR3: CAWSRRAYGYTF. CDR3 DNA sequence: TGTGCCTGGAGCCGCAGGGCTTATGGCTACACCTTC.

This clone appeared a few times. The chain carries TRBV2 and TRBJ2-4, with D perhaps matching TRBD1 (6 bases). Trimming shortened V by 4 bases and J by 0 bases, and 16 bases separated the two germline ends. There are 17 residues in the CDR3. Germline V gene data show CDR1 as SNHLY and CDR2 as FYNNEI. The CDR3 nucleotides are TGTGCCAGCAGTGGGGGCCTGGACAGTCTAGCCAAAAACATTCAGTACTTC. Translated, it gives CASSGGLDSLAKNIQYF.

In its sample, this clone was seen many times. The CDR3 bases are TGTGCCAGCAGCTTGGCGAGCGGGGGTAATCCAGATACGCAGTATTTT. Residues: CASSLASGGNPDTQYF. The V gene is TRBV5-6, the J gene TRBJ2-3, with 8 bases fitting TRBD2. V was clipped by 0 bases and J by 4 bases; unmatched bases: 7. This CDR3 is built from 16 residues. CDR1 and CDR2 (germline): SGHDT, YYEEEE.

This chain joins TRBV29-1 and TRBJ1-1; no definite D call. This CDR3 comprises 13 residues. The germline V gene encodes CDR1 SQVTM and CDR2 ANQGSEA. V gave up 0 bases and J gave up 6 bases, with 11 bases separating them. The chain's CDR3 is CSVEDNRHAEAFF. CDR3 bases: TGCAGCGTTGAAGATAATAGGCACGCTGAAGCTTTCTTT.

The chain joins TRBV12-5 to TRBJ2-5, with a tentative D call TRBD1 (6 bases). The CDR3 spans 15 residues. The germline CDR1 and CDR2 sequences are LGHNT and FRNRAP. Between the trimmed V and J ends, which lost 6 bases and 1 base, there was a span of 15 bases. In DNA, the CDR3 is TGTGCTAGTGGAGGCGGTGCAGGGGTCCAAGAGACCCAGTACTTC. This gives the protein CASGGGAGVQETQYF. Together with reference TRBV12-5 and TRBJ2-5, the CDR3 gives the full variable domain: DARVTQTPRHKVTEMGQEVTMRCQPILGHNTVFWYRQTMMQGLELLAYFRNRAPLDDSGMPKDRFSAEMPDATLATLKIQPSEPRDSAVYFCASGGGAGVQETQYFGPGTRLLVL.

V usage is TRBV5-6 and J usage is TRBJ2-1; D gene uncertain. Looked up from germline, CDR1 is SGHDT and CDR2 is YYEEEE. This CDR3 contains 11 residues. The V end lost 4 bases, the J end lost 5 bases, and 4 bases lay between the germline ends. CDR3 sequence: CASSADNEQFF. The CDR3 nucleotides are TGTGCCAGCAGCGCGGACAATGAGCAGTTCTTC. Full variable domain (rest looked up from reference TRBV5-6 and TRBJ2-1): DAGVTQSPTHLIKTRGQQVTLRCSPKSGHDTVSWYQQALGQGPQFIFQYYEEEERQRGNFPDRFSGHQFPNYSSELNVNALLLGDSALYLCASSADNEQFFGPGTRLTVL.

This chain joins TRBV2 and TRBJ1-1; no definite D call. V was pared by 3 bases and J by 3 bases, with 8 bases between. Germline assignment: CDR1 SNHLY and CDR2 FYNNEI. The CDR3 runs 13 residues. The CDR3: CASSDGHYTEAFF. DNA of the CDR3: TGTGCCAGCAGTGACGGCCACTACACTGAAGCTTTCTTT.

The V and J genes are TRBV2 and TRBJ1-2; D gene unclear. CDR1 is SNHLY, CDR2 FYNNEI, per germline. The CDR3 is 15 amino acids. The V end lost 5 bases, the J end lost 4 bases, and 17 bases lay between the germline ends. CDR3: CASSPGLGLGYGYTF. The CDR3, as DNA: TGTGCCAGCAGTCCCGGACTGGGTCTAGGCTATGGCTACACCTTC. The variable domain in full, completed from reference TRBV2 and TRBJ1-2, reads EPEVTQTPSHQVTQMGQEVILRCVPISNHLYFYWYRQILGQKVEFLVSFYNNEISEKSEIFDDQFSVERPDGSNFTLKIRSTKLEDSAMYFCASSPGLGLGYGYTFGSGTRLTVV.

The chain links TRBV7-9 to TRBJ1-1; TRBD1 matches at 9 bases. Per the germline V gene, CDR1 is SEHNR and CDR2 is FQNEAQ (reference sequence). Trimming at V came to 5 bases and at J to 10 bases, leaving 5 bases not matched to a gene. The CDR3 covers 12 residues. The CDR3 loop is CASSQLGQGAFF. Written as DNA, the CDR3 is TGTGCCAGCAGCCAACTGGGACAGGGAGCTTTCTTT. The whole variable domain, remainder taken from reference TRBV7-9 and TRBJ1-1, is DTGVSQNPRHKITKRGQNVTFRCDPISEHNRLYWYRQTLGQGPEFLTYFQNEAQLEKSRLLSDRFSAERPKGSFSTLEIQRTEQGDSAMYLCASSQLGQGAFFGQGTRLTVV.

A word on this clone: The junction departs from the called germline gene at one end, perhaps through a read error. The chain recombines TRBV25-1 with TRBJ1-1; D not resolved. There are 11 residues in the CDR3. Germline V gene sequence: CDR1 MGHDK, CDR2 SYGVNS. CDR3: CASSGDANSRF. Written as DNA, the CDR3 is TGTGCCAGCAGTGGGGATGCGAACAGTCGATTT.

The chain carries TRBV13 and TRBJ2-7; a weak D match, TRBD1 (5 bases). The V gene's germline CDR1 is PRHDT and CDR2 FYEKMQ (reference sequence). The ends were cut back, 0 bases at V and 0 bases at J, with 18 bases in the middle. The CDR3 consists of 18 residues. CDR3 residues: CASSLGPRRGLSSYEQYF. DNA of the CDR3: TGTGCCAGCAGCTTAGGCCCTCGTAGGGGCTTATCCTCCTACGAGCAGTACTTC. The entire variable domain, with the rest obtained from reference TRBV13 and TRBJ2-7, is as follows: AAGVIQSPRHLIKEKRETATLKCYPIPRHDTVYWYQQGPGQDPQFLISFYEKMQSDKGSIPDRFSAQQFSDYHSELNMSSLELGDSALYFCASSLGPRRGLSSYEQYFGPGTRLTVT.

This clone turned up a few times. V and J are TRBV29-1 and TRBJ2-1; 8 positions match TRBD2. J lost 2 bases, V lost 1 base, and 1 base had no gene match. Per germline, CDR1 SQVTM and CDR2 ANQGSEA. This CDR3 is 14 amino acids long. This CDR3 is CSVEGGGTYNEQFF. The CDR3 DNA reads TGCAGCGTTGAAGGCGGGGGGACCTACAATGAGCAGTTCTTC.

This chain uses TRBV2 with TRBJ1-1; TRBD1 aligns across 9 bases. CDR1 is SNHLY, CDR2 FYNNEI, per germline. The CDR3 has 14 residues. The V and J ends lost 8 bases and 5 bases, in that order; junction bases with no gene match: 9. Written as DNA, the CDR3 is TGTGCCAGCGGGGACAGGGCCCGGGGGACTGAAGCTTTCTTT. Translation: CASGDRARGTEAFF.